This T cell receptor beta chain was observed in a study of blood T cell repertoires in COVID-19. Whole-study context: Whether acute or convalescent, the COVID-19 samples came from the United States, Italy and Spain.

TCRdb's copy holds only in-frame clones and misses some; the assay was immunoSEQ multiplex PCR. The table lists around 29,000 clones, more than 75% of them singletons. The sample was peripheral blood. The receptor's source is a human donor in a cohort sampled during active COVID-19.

The CDR3 is CASSVDSGGAPEQFF. CDR3 coding DNA: TGTGCCAGCAGCGTAGATAGCGGGGGGGCCCCTGAGCAGTTCTTC. The chain recombines TRBV9 with TRBJ2-1; TRBD2 matches at 11 bases. CDR1 and CDR2 from the germline V gene are SGDLS and YYNGEE. V lost 0 bases to trimming and J lost 9 bases; unmatched junction nucleotides: 5. The CDR3 is 15 amino acids.